This TCR beta chain is from a study of T cell responses to AZD1222 COVID-19 vaccine. Notes on the study in general: Nearly half of unique spike-specific TCRs reportedly avoided B.1.351 and B.1.1.7 mutated regions.

The CDR3 covers 15 residues. From germline, CDR1 is LNHDA and CDR2 SQIVND (reference sequence). Trimming removed 7 bases from V and 0 bases from J; junction bases left unmatched: 8. Clones were read by immunoSEQ multiplex PCR, and TCRdb kept only the in-frame ones, dropping some. This table has more than 100,000 clones, about 90% appearing once. Note on this clone: What it binds is unknown.

The sequence derives from an adult who received the AZD1222 COVID-19 vaccine. The rearrangement joins TRBV19 to TRBJ1-2; 7 bases align to TRBD1. The sample consisted of peripheral blood, taken 28 days after the second AZD1222 dose. CDR3 sequence: CASIPTGTANYGYTF. CDR3 nucleotide sequence: TGTGCCAGTATACCTACGGGGACAGCTAACTATGGCTACACCTTC.